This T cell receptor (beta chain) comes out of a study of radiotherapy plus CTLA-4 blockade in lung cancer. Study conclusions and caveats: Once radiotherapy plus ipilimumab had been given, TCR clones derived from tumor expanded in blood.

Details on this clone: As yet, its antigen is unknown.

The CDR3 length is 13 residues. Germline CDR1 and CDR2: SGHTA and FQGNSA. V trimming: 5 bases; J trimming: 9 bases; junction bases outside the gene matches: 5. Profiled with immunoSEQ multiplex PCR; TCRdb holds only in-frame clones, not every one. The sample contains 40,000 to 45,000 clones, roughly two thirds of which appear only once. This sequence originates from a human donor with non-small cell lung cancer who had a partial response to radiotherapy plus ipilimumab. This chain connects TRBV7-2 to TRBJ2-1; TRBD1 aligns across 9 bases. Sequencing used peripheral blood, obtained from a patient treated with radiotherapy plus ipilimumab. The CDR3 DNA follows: TGTGCCAGCAGCCTACAGGGGGCCGGTGAGCAGTTCTTC. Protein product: CASSLQGAGEQFF.